Shown below are 23 T cell receptor beta chains from a single sample sequenced in a study of T cell responses to AZD1222 COVID-19 vaccine. Assay: immunoSEQ multiplex PCR; the TCRdb copy retains only in-frame clones and omits some. The sample has 150,000 to 200,000 clones, almost 95% seen once. The sequenced sample was peripheral blood, obtained on day 0 of AZD1222 vaccination. All receptors come from an adult in good health.

The J gene is TRBJ2-5, the V gene TRBV27; a possible D gene is TRBD2 (7 bases). The CDR3 runs 14 residues. Trimming pared 3 bases from V and 5 bases from J, leaving 13 bases between. CDR1 is MNHEY, CDR2 SMNVEV, per germline (reference sequence). CDR3 nucleotides: TGTGCCAGCAGTTTTCGGGGGAGGGGGGAGACCCAGTACTTC. Its translation is CASSFRGRGETQYF.

The V and J genes are TRBV11-1 and TRBJ1-6, with D tentatively TRBD1 (6 bases). Trimming took 6 bases from V and 8 from J, leaving 14 bases between them. The CDR3 covers 14 residues. Germline values: CDR1 SGHAT, CDR2 FQDESV (reference sequence). The CDR3 DNA sequence: TGTGCCAGCAGTCTACAGGGCCCCGATTCACCCCTCCACTTT. This encodes CASSLQGPDSPLHF.

The J gene is TRBJ2-1, the V gene TRBV11-2; tentatively, D is TRBD2 (5 bases). V dropped 6 bases and J dropped 5 bases, with 14 bases sitting between them. The germline CDR1 and CDR2 sequences are SGHAT and FQNNGV. The length of the CDR3 is 14 residues. The CDR3 sequence is CASSTRQPNNEQFF. The CDR3, as DNA: TGTGCCAGCAGTACTAGACAACCCAACAATGAGCAGTTCTTC.

V is TRBV7-6 and J is TRBJ2-5; 14 bases match TRBD2. The J segment lost 12 bases and the V segment lost 5 bases, leaving 11 bases of the junction unmatched. Germline assignment: CDR1 SGHVS and CDR2 FNYEAQ. This CDR3 spans 15 amino acids. The CDR3 nucleotides are TGTGCCAGCAGCCTCTCCGGGACTAGCGGGGGAGCTAAGTACTTC. Translating it yields CASSLSGTSGGAKYF.

V is TRBV30 and J is TRBJ1-2, with unresolved D. This CDR3 has 14 residues. V lost 4 bases to trimming and J lost 7 bases, with 19 bases between them. The germline V gene encodes CDR1 GTSNPN and CDR2 SVGIG (reference sequence). The CDR3 loop reads CAWTTTQAGRGYTF. CDR3 DNA sequence: TGTGCCTGGACCACGACGCAGGCAGGTCGTGGCTACACCTTC. Complete variable domain (other parts from reference TRBV30 and TRBJ1-2): SQTIHQWPATLVQPVGSPLSLECTVEGTSNPNLYWYRQAAGRGLQLLFYSVGIGQISSEVPQNLSASRPQDRQFILSSKKLLLSDSGFYLCAWTTTQAGRGYTFGSGTRLTVV.

The chain joins TRBV7-3 to TRBJ2-1, with D unresolved. Trimming removed 3 bases from V and 5 bases from J, with 11 bases in between. The germline V gene encodes CDR1 SGHTA and CDR2 FQGTGA. The CDR3 covers 14 residues. In DNA form, the CDR3 reads TGTGCCAGCAGCTTCGATCTCCCGAACAATGAGCAGTTCTTC. Amino acids: CASSFDLPNNEQFF.

The CDR3 sequence: CASSLSYPSRSEQYF. CDR3 in DNA: TGTGCCAGCAGTTTATCGTATCCCTCCCGCTCCGAGCAGTACTTC. The rearrangement joins TRBV27 to TRBJ2-7; D gene unclear. This CDR3 spans 15 amino acids. Germline V gene sequence: CDR1 MNHEY, CDR2 SMNVEV (reference sequence). V gave up 0 bases and J gave up 6 bases, with 15 bases separating them.

This chain uses TRBV9 with TRBJ2-3; D possibly uses TRBD1 or TRBD2 (5 bases each). CDR1 and CDR2 from the germline V gene are SGDLS and YYNGEE. Trimming took off 3 bases at V and 7 bases at J, with 9 bases between the two ends. This CDR3 is built from 12 residues. For the CDR3, the DNA is TGTGCCAGCAGCGCCGAGGGGAATACGCAGTATTTT. It translates to CASSAEGNTQYF. Full variable domain (missing parts from reference TRBV9 and TRBJ2-3): DSGVTQTPKHLITATGQRVTLRCSPRSGDLSVYWYQQSLDQGLQFLIQYYNGEERAKGNILERFSAQQFPDLHSELNLSSLELGDSALYFCASSAEGNTQYFGPGTRLTVL.

This rearrangement joins TRBV9 to TRBJ2-3, with 10 bases fitting TRBD2. The ends lost 2 bases at V and 3 bases at J; junction bases unmatched: 6. The germline V gene encodes CDR1 SGDLS and CDR2 YYNGEE. CDR3 length: 16 residues. The CDR3 nucleotides are TGTGCCAGCAGCGTGGGAGCTAGCGGGAGTACAGATACGCAGTATTTT. Protein sequence: CASSVGASGSTDTQYF.

Of note for this clone: A junction boundary mismatches the germline segment, possibly from a read error. The chain couples TRBV6-5 to TRBJ2-7; D unresolved. Germline V gene sequence: CDR1 MNHEY, CDR2 SVGAGI. The CDR3 totals 11 residues. The CDR3 reads CASSYFGQRHF. The DNA for the CDR3 is TGTGCCAGCAGTTACTTTGGGCAGAGGCACTTC.

CDR3 region: CASTPGGQGYEQYF. In DNA, the CDR3 is TGTGCCAGCACTCCTGGGGGACAGGGCTACGAGCAGTACTTC. The chain joins TRBV28 to TRBJ2-7, with 9 bases aligning to TRBD1. CDR3 length equals 14 residues. Unmatched junction bases numbered 7, after V lost 7 bases and J lost 3 bases. In germline, CDR1 is MDHEN, CDR2 SYDVKM. The full variable domain, its missing parts supplied by reference TRBV28 and TRBJ2-7, is DVKVTQSSRYLVKRTGEKVFLECVQDMDHENMFWYRQDPGLGLRLIYFSYDVKMKEKGDIPEGYSVSREKKERFSLILESASTNQTSMYLCASTPGGQGYEQYFGPGTRLTVT.

V usage is TRBV30 and J usage is TRBJ1-2; tentative D call: TRBD1 (5 bases). The germline V gene encodes CDR1 GTSNPN and CDR2 SVGIG (reference sequence). The CDR3 totals 13 residues. The V and J ends lost 4 bases and 4 bases respectively, with 13 bases between them. CDR3 sequence: CAWNQGSGYGYTF. The DNA for the CDR3 is TGTGCCTGGAATCAGGGTTCGGGCTATGGCTACACCTTC.

As concerns this clone: The sample contains more than one DNA sequence encoding this CDR3. The V and J genes are TRBV2 and TRBJ2-7; TRBD2 aligns across 10 bases. The CDR3 is 17 residues long. Germline CDR1 and CDR2: SNHLY and FYNNEI. The ends lost 5 bases at V and 7 bases at J; junction bases unmatched: 17. The CDR3 loop reads CASSFLRDLAGVREQYF. CDR3 bases: TGTGCCAGCAGTTTCCTGAGGGACCTAGCGGGAGTCAGGGAGCAGTACTTC.

This clone was recorded a few times. The chain recombines TRBV10-1 with TRBJ2-2, with D possibly matching TRBD2 (7 bases). Trimming stripped 6 bases from V and 7 bases from J, with 15 bases between. Germline CDR1 and CDR2: WNHNN and SYGVQD (reference sequence). CDR3 length: 14 amino acids. CDR3 sequence reads: CASSHQRGGGELFF. In DNA form, the CDR3 reads TGCGCCAGCAGCCACCAGAGGGGGGGCGGGGAGCTGTTTTTT.

This clone was counted a few times. This sample also contains other DNA sequences that code for the same CDR3. The chain combines TRBV12-3 or TRBV12-4 with TRBJ1-5; D gene unclear. V lost 3 bases to trimming and J lost 1 base, with 4 bases between them. The CDR3 sequence is 13 residues long. This CDR3 reads CASSFTSNQPQHF. The CDR3 region has the DNA TGTGCCAGCAGTTTTACAAGCAATCAGCCCCAGCATTTT.

In its sample, this clone was seen once. V is TRBV18 and J is TRBJ1-5, with 9 bases lining up with TRBD1. Germline V lookup: CDR1 KGHSH, CDR2 LQKENI. V dropped 6 bases and J dropped 5; count of bases not matched to a gene: 2. The CDR3 sequence is 13 residues long. For the CDR3, the DNA is TGTGCCAGCTCGACAGGGGGGGATCAGCCCCAGCATTTT. It yields the protein CASSTGGDQPQHF.

This clone occurred once. The CDR3 DNA sequence: TGCGCCAGCAGCTTCACAACTAGGGGTCGGGAGACCCAGTACTTC. Translated: CASSFTTRGRETQYF. V and J are TRBV5-1 and TRBJ2-5, with D tentatively TRBD1 or TRBD2 (5 bases each). This CDR3 region has 15 residues. Trimming left V 2 bases short and J 5 bases short, with 16 bases between. Looked up from germline, CDR1 is SGHRS and CDR2 is YFSETQ.

CDR3: CASSFGTGRLTEAFF. The CDR3 DNA is TGCGCCAGCAGCTTCGGGACAGGTCGGCTCACTGAAGCTTTCTTT. This chain links TRBV4-1 with TRBJ1-1; 8 nucleotides align to TRBD1. CDR1 is MGHRA and CDR2 is YSYEKL in the germline V gene. The CDR3 is 15 amino acids. V lost 5 bases and J lost 4; bases outside the gene matches: 9.

The rearrangement joins TRBV3-1 (or the pseudogene TRBV3-2) to TRBJ1-1; perhaps TRBD1 as D (6 bases). Trimming removed 3 bases from V and 1 base from J, with 18 bases in between. From germline, CDR1 is LGHDT and CDR2 YNNKEL (reference sequence). This CDR3 has 17 amino acids. In DNA form, the CDR3 reads TGTGCCAGCAGCCATCCCAGGGACATCATAGCGAACACTGAAGCTTTCTTT. It is translated as CASSHPRDIIANTEAFF.

The rearrangement links TRBV3-1 (or the pseudogene TRBV3-2) to TRBJ1-5, with 7 nucleotides matching TRBD1. In germline, CDR1 is LGHDT, CDR2 YNNKEL (reference sequence). V shed 1 base and J 7 bases; nucleotides not matched to a gene: 4. CDR3 length: 14 amino acids. CDR3 sequence reads: CASSQVAGGQPQHF. The DNA for the CDR3 is TGTGCCAGCAGCCAAGTGGCAGGGGGGCAGCCCCAGCATTTT.

This clone was seen just once. The gene calls are TRBV10-3 and TRBJ2-3, with D unclear. Germline V CDR1 and CDR2: ENHRY, SYGVKD. V was clipped by 0 bases and J by 4 bases, with 11 bases between them. The CDR3 extends over 15 amino acids. The CDR3 region is CAISESYSSPDTQYF. The CDR3 region has the DNA TGTGCCATCAGTGAGTCTTACTCTTCCCCAGATACGCAGTATTTT.

The table lists this clone with a count of one. V usage is TRBV12-3 or TRBV12-4 and J usage is TRBJ2-7, with D hard to call. The V and J ends lost 3 bases and 5 bases respectively, with 11 bases between them. This CDR3 has 13 amino acids. DNA of the CDR3: TGTGCCAGCAGTTTGGGTGCGGATCACGAGCAGTACTTC. Protein sequence: CASSLGADHEQYF.

This rearrangement joins TRBV7-9 to TRBJ2-4; D call uncertain. V was cut by 8 bases and J by 6 bases, with 14 bases left in between. Germline loops: CDR1 SEHNR, CDR2 FQNEAQ (reference sequence). This CDR3 contains 13 residues. The DNA for the CDR3 is TGTGCCAGCCGCCCAGCGACTTTAAACATTCAGTACTTC. It translates to CASRPATLNIQYF. The whole variable domain, filled in from reference TRBV7-9 and TRBJ2-4, reads DTGVSQNPRHKITKRGQNVTFRCDPISEHNRLYWYRQTLGQGPEFLTYFQNEAQLEKSRLLSDRFSAERPKGSFSTLEIQRTEQGDSAMYLCASRPATLNIQYFGAGTRLSVL.